This TCR beta chain was sequenced during a study of T cells in Graves' hyperthyroidism and ophthalmopathy. About the study: Peripheral blood specimens were obtained at initial diagnosis, prior to any treatment.

The study left out patients who had uncontrolled infection, other autoimmune disease, pregnancy or lactation. Amplified regions were TCR beta CDR3 sequences from RNA transcripts. With the HTBI primer set, the TCR CDR3 went through a first round of RT-PCR. TCRdb processed the multiplex PCR reads anew with MiXCR; each CDR3 protein has one entry. Found here are more than 500,000 distinct CDR3 sequences, 11% to 15% of them singletons; the top ten hold over 11%. This clonotype has a handful of counts. This receptor was obtained from a woman in her 40s with Graves' hyperthyroidism. The source material was blood.

The CDR3 DNA reads as TGTGCCAGCAGCTTCGGGACTAGCAGTAACACCGGGGAGCTGTTTTTT. Its translation: CASSFGTSSNTGELFF. This chain uses TRBV5-4 with TRBJ2-2; 9 positions agree with TRBD2. CDR1 and CDR2 (germline): SGHNT, YYREEE (reference sequence). CDR3 size: 16 residues. The J segment lost 2 bases and the V segment lost 2 bases, leaving 4 bases of the junction unmatched. Drawing the rest from reference TRBV5-4 and TRBJ2-2, the complete variable domain is ETGVTQSPTHLIKTRGQQVTLRCSSQSGHNTVSWYQQALGQGPQFIFQYYREEENGRGNFPPRFSGLQFPNYSSELNVNALELDDSALYLCASSFGTSSNTGELFFGEGSRLTVL.